The rows below give T cell receptor beta chains drawn from one sample of a study of cytomegalovirus exposure and HLA in healthy donors. This table comes from immunoSEQ multiplex PCR, and its TCRdb copy is limited to in-frame clones, with some not included. The sample has under 200,000 clones, roughly 80% seen once; the top ten hold about 1.7%. Sequenced: PBMCs. The receptors shown here come from a woman aged 18-35 years in good health and CMV-seronegative. Each CDR3 is given with its conserved first and last residue. Fields, in order: CDR3 DNA, CDR3 protein, V gene, clone size, J gene, D gene. A D gene is named only where the DNA matches it firmly. Clone size, where shown, is once, few, many, or a class for clones that have expanded.

DNA: TGTGCCAGCAGTTACGGCCAGGGTAATGAGCAGTTCTTC
CDR3: CASSYGQGNEQFF
V: TRBV6-5
size: few
J: TRBJ2-1
D: NA

DNA: TGCAGCGTGTGGGTGACAGTCTCCTACAATGAGCAGTTCTTC
CDR3: CSVWVTVSYNEQFF
V: TRBV29-1
size: NA
J: TRBJ2-1
D: NA

DNA: TGTGCCATTAGTCTCGGGGGGACAACAGATACGCAGTATTTT
CDR3: CAISLGGTTDTQYF
V: TRBV19
size: once
J: TRBJ2-3
D: NA

DNA: TGTGCCAGCAGCCGGGGCAATCAGCCCCAGCATTTT
CDR3: CASSRGNQPQHF
V: TRBV27
size: few
J: TRBJ1-5
D: NA

DNA: TGTGCCAGCAGCATGAAGACGGGGGGATGGGCCAATGAGCAGTTCTTC
CDR3: CASSMKTGGWANEQFF
V: TRBV7-2
size: NA
J: TRBJ2-1
D: TRBD2

DNA: TGTGCCTGGAGTGTAGCAGGGGGCCATCAGCCCCAGCATTTT
CDR3: CAWSVAGGHQPQHF
V: TRBV30
size: NA
J: TRBJ1-5
D: TRBD1

DNA: TGTGCCAGCAGCTTCTGGGCCCATCTTGAAGAAGTCCCGTATCAGCCCCAGCATTTT
CDR3: CASSFWAHLEEVPYQPQHF
V: TRBV11-3
size: NA
J: TRBJ1-5
D: NA

DNA: TGCGCCAGCAGCTTGGATGTCCACACAGATACGCAGTATTTT
CDR3: CASSLDVHTDTQYF
V: TRBV5-1
size: NA
J: TRBJ2-3
D: NA

DNA: TGTGCCAGCAGTGCTCCACAGGGTACCCAGACTCAGCCCCAGCATTTT
CDR3: CASSAPQGTQTQPQHF
V: TRBV28
size: NA
J: TRBJ1-5
D: NA

DNA: TGCGCCAGCAGCCCTTGGGGACAGATTAACTATGGCTACACCTTC
CDR3: CASSPWGQINYGYTF
V: TRBV4-1
size: NA
J: TRBJ1-2
D: TRBD1

DNA: TGTGCCAGCAGTACCGGGACAGGGGCGGACTATGGCTACACCTTC
CDR3: CASSTGTGADYGYTF
V: TRBV6-5
size: NA
J: TRBJ1-2
D: TRBD1

DNA: TGTGCCAGCAGGGACACCTCTAATCAGCCCCAGCATTTT
CDR3: CASRDTSNQPQHF
V: TRBV28
size: once
J: TRBJ1-5
D: NA

DNA: TGTGCCAGCAGCCCACCATGGGGCGGGGGGATTCCTGGGGCCAACGTCCTGACTTTC
CDR3: CASSPPWGGGIPGANVLTF
V: TRBV11-3
size: once
J: TRBJ2-6
D: TRBD2

DNA: TGTGCCAGCAGTTTATTAGAGTCGGGGGGGCCACCTTTTGATGAGCAGTTCTTC
CDR3: CASSLLESGGPPFDEQFF
V: TRBV28
size: NA
J: TRBJ2-1
D: TRBD2

DNA: TGCGCCAGCAGCCAAGCCGACGGGGGTGGAAACACCATATATTTT
CDR3: CASSQADGGGNTIYF
V: TRBV4-3
size: NA
J: TRBJ1-3
D: NA

DNA: TGTGCCAGCAGGTCTTCGAGCTACGAGCAGTACTTC
CDR3: CASRSSSYEQYF
V: TRBV6-1
size: once
J: TRBJ2-7
D: NA

DNA: TGTGCCAGCAGTTACGGGACTAGCGGGAGACTCTACGAGCAGTACTTC
CDR3: CASSYGTSGRLYEQYF
V: TRBV6-5
size: NA
J: TRBJ2-7
D: TRBD2

DNA: TGTGCCAGCAGTTCCCCGTTAGCGGGACTACTTGGAACCTACAATGAGCAGTTCTTC
CDR3: CASSSPLAGLLGTYNEQFF
V: TRBV27
size: NA
J: TRBJ2-1
D: TRBD2

DNA: TGTGCCAGCAGCCTCACGACTAGCGGGAGGGCCCGGGGCGGGGAGCTGTTTTTT
CDR3: CASSLTTSGRARGGELFF
V: TRBV11-3
size: NA
J: TRBJ2-2
D: TRBD2

DNA: TGTGCCAGCAGCTTAACAGGACAGGCCTACGGGCAGTACTTC
CDR3: CASSLTGQAYGQYF
V: TRBV7-8
size: NA
J: TRBJ2-7
D: TRBD1

DNA: TGTGCCAGCAGCTTAGCGTCGGAAGGGGGCGCGGGAGGCTACACCTTC
CDR3: CASSLASEGGAGGYTF
V: TRBV7-2
size: NA
J: TRBJ1-2
D: TRBD1

DNA: TGCGCCAGCAGCAGGGACAGGGGTGCGAACTATGGCTACACCTTC
CDR3: CASSRDRGANYGYTF
V: TRBV5-1
size: few
J: TRBJ1-2
D: TRBD1

DNA: TGTGCCGGAGGACAGGGGAGCTCTGGAAACACCATATATTTT
CDR3: CAGGQGSSGNTIYF
V: TRBV6-1
size: NA
J: TRBJ1-3
D: TRBD1

DNA: TGCGCCAGCAGCCAAGAAAGAGGCTTGGGACTAGCGTCCTCGAGCTACGAGCAGTACTTC
CDR3: CASSQERGLGLASSSYEQYF
V: TRBV4-3
size: NA
J: TRBJ2-7
D: TRBD2

DNA: TGCGCCAGCAGCCGGAAGGATGGGAGGACTGAAGCTTTCTTT
CDR3: CASSRKDGRTEAFF
V: TRBV4-1
size: NA
J: TRBJ1-1
D: NA